One and the same sample provided the 19 T cell receptor beta chains below, sequenced in a study of T cell responses to AZD1222 COVID-19 vaccine (dated by TCRdb to the early 2020s). Receptors were amplified or captured by the immunoSEQ multiplex PCR assay. The source is immuneACCESS, and TCRdb retained only in-frame sequences with V and J called. Part of the clones is not carried over; for the studies checked, unresolved V genes explain less than half of this, and the remainder is unexplained. The sample profile shows approximately 110,000 clones; 89% of them were found once. Almost 4.5% of the sample goes to the ten largest clones. Reading the label with the study, this specimen's time point is: baseline before first vaccination. The sequencing used peripheral blood, collected on day 0 of AZD1222 vaccination. The receptors shown here come from an adult in good health.

This rearrangement joins TRBV7-2 to TRBJ2-4, with 11 positions matching TRBD2. The CDR3 contains 17 residues. Germline V gene lookup returns CDR1 SGHTA and CDR2 FQGNSA. The V segment lost 5 bases and the J segment 1 base; nucleotides outside the gene matches: 7. DNA of the CDR3: TGTGCCAGCAGCGCTCCGGGACTAGCGGACGCCAAAAACATTCAGTACTTC. This sequence encodes CASSAPGLADAKNIQYF.

The chain recombines TRBV25-1 with TRBJ2-5; 7 bases agree with TRBD2. The CDR3 is 17 amino acids. The V and J ends lost 4 bases and 2 bases, in that order; junction bases with no gene match: 13. Per germline, CDR1 MGHDK and CDR2 SYGVNS. CDR3 in DNA: TGTGCCAGCAGTGTAAAGCGGGATGCCCTCATTCAAGAGACCCAGTACTTC. Protein sequence: CASSVKRDALIQETQYF.

This sequence joins TRBV2 and TRBJ1-5; 8 bases agree with TRBD1. The CDR3 spans 15 residues. Germline V gene sequence: CDR1 SNHLY, CDR2 FYNNEI. J was trimmed by 6 bases and V by 6 bases; bases with no gene match: 10. CDR3 sequence (DNA): TGTGCCAGCAGCCCTGGAGGACAGGGCCGTCAGCCCCAGCATTTT. Residues: CASSPGGQGRQPQHF.

The V call is TRBV28, the J call TRBJ1-6, with D possibly being TRBD1 (6 bases). Germline loops: CDR1 MDHEN, CDR2 SYDVKM. V gave up 6 bases and J gave up 7 bases, with 13 bases separating them. The CDR3 runs 14 residues. For the CDR3, the DNA is TGTGCCAGCAGGTTTACAGGGAACAATTCACCCCTCCACTTT. It is translated as CASRFTGNNSPLHF. The variable domain in full, completed from reference TRBV28 and TRBJ1-6, reads DVKVTQSSRYLVKRTGEKVFLECVQDMDHENMFWYRQDPGLGLRLIYFSYDVKMKEKGDIPEGYSVSREKKERFSLILESASTNQTSMYLCASRFTGNNSPLHFGNGTRLTVT.

This chain uses TRBV11-2 with TRBJ1-1; TRBD1 aligns across 8 bases. The V segment lost 5 bases and the J segment 4 bases; nucleotides outside the gene matches: 6. This CDR3 comprises 14 residues. Germline V gives CDR1 SGHAT, CDR2 FQNNGV. DNA for the CDR3: TGTGCCAGCAGCCGAGACAGGGGCTCCACTGAAGCTTTCTTT. It specifies CASSRDRGSTEAFF.

This clone is categorized as medium-sized. The V gene is TRBV5-6, the J gene TRBJ1-5; D is ambiguous. This CDR3 has 14 residues. V lost 2 bases and J lost 1, with 7 bases in between. The V gene's germline CDR1 is SGHDT and CDR2 YYEEEE. CDR3 DNA sequence: TGTGCCAGCAGCTTCGCCGCAAGCAATCAGCCCCAGCATTTT. Its protein is CASSFAASNQPQHF. The whole variable domain, remainder taken from reference TRBV5-6 and TRBJ1-5, is DAGVTQSPTHLIKTRGQQVTLRCSPKSGHDTVSWYQQALGQGPQFIFQYYEEEERQRGNFPDRFSGHQFPNYSSELNVNALLLGDSALYLCASSFAASNQPQHFGDGTRLSIL.

J is TRBJ1-2 and V is TRBV14; 8 positions match TRBD1. This CDR3 has 15 amino acids. V lost 4 bases, J lost 4 bases, and 8 bases stayed unmatched. CDR1 SGHDN and CDR2 FVKESK come from the germline V gene. The CDR3 here is CASSLLQGAGYGYTF. Here the CDR3 DNA reads TGTGCCAGCAGCCTCCTGCAGGGGGCCGGCTATGGCTACACCTTC.

This clone was counted a few times. The same CDR3 arises from other DNA sequences in this sample as well. This rearrangement joins TRBV12-3 or TRBV12-4 to TRBJ1-1; perhaps TRBD1 as D (6 bases). CDR3 size: 12 residues. Trimming removed 7 bases from V and 8 bases from J, with 14 bases in between. The CDR3 reads CASTLGQGEAFF. CDR3 DNA sequence: TGTGCCAGCACCCTAGGGCAGGGGGAAGCTTTCTTT.

V and J are TRBV20-1 and TRBJ1-6, with 7 positions matching TRBD1. CDR3 length: 13 residues. The junction had 10 bases not matched to a gene; V was cut back by 3 bases and J by 14 bases. Germline V gene sequence: CDR1 DFQATT, CDR2 SNEGSKA (reference sequence). CDR3: CSASGATGNTLHF. CDR3 DNA sequence: TGCAGTGCTAGTGGGGCGACAGGGAACACCCTCCACTTT.

The chain joins TRBV12-3 or TRBV12-4 to TRBJ2-7, with a possible D match to TRBD2 (6 bases). This CDR3 is built from 12 residues. The ends were cut back, 7 bases at V and 4 bases at J, with 11 bases in the middle. CDR3 bases: TGTGCCAGCACACGGGGGAGGTACGAGCAGTACTTC. Its translation is CASTRGRYEQYF.

This clone appeared a single time. The chain recombines TRBV7-9 with TRBJ1-2; D is uncertain. Germline CDR1 is SEHNR and CDR2 is FQNEAQ (reference sequence). The V and J ends lost 0 bases and 8 bases respectively, with 10 bases between them. This CDR3 spans 13 amino acids. The CDR3 sequence is CASSLAGWGGYTF. For the CDR3, the DNA is TGTGCCAGCAGCTTAGCGGGGTGGGGAGGCTACACCTTC. Together with reference TRBV7-9 and TRBJ1-2, the CDR3 gives the full variable domain: DTGVSQNPRHKITKRGQNVTFRCDPISEHNRLYWYRQTLGQGPEFLTYFQNEAQLEKSRLLSDRFSAERPKGSFSTLEIQRTEQGDSAMYLCASSLAGWGGYTFGSGTRLTVV.

The sample holds one count of this clone. V and J are TRBV7-9 and TRBJ2-7; weak D call: TRBD1 (5 bases). V dropped 1 base and J dropped 6 bases, with 13 bases sitting between them. The CDR3 spans 14 residues. Per the germline V gene, CDR1 is SEHNR and CDR2 is FQNEAQ (reference sequence). CDR3 nucleotide sequence: TGTGCCAGCAGCTTAGTCCAGGGTACTGGCGAGCAGTACTTC. Amino acids: CASSLVQGTGEQYF.

The CDR3 here is CASTSEREQFF. Here the CDR3 DNA reads TGCGCCAGCACGTCGGAGCGTGAGCAGTTCTTC. The gene calls are TRBV5-1 and TRBJ2-1, with no clear D. V lost 6 bases, J lost 9 bases, and 10 bases lay in between. There are 11 residues in the CDR3. CDR1 and CDR2 from the germline V gene are SGHRS and YFSETQ.

J is TRBJ2-1 and V is TRBV6-5; no firm D call. The CDR3 has 13 amino acids. Trimming cost V 5 bases and J 9 bases, with 14 bases left between them. From germline, CDR1 is MNHEY and CDR2 SVGAGI. CDR3 nucleotide sequence: TGTGCCAGCAGTAGAATTTCGGCAGGTGAGCAGTTCTTC. Its translation is CASSRISAGEQFF.

The chain joins TRBV10-3 to TRBJ2-5; D might be TRBD1 or TRBD2, each matching 5 bases. CDR3 size: 13 residues. Per the germline V gene, CDR1 is ENHRY and CDR2 is SYGVKD. Trimming shortened V by 8 bases and J by 1 base, and 11 bases separated the two germline ends. The CDR3 here is CAIRDGFQETQYF. In DNA form, the CDR3 reads TGTGCCATCCGGGACGGATTCCAAGAGACCCAGTACTTC.

This chain uses TRBV19 with TRBJ1-4, with unresolved D. V gave up 3 bases and J gave up 6 bases, with 8 bases separating them. CDR3 length equals 13 residues. Germline assignment: CDR1 LNHDA and CDR2 SQIVND (reference sequence). The CDR3, as DNA: TGTGCCAGTAGTATGCAGAGGGATGAAAAACTGTTTTTT. Translation gives CASSMQRDEKLFF.

The chain couples TRBV6-5 to TRBJ1-1; D may be TRBD1 (6 bases). Deletions cut 4 bases from V and 2 bases from J, with 11 bases between. There are 14 residues in the CDR3. The V gene's germline CDR1 is MNHEY and CDR2 SVGAGI. DNA of the CDR3: TGTGCCAGCAGTTCGGACAGATCAAACACTGAAGCTTTCTTT. Translation: CASSSDRSNTEAFF.

This chain joins TRBV4-1 and TRBJ1-2; a weak D match, TRBD1 (5 bases). Trimming left V 0 bases short and J 4 bases short, with 24 bases between. The V gene's germline CDR1 is MGHRA and CDR2 YSYEKL. CDR3 size: 19 residues. The CDR3 DNA reads TGCGCCAGCAGCCAAGAAGGTCAGGTTCATGGCAGGGAATCCTATGGCTACACCTTC. This encodes CASSQEGQVHGRESYGYTF.

The chain links TRBV6-4 to TRBJ1-2; TRBD1 matches 7 bases. The CDR3 length is 14 residues. The V and J ends lost 4 bases and 7 bases, in that order; junction bases with no gene match: 9. The germline gives CDR1 MRHNA, CDR2 SNTAGT. CDR3 sequence (DNA): TGTGCCAGCAGTGCCTCGACAGGGACGGGTGGCTACACCTTC. Its protein is CASSASTGTGGYTF.